This paragraph reports one T cell receptor beta chain. The target of this receptor is not known. Within one base of it there is no much larger clone, and no base qualities were kept. The trial excluded patients who had a history of autoimmune disease or who were on systemic immunosuppression. Peripheral blood for TCR sequencing was collected from all dose cohorts at baseline, on cycle 4 day 1, and on cycle 7 day 1. The samples were taken from a phase I, first-in-human, multicenter, open-label dose-escalation trial of ivuxolimab. Adults with locally advanced or metastatic melanoma, renal cell carcinoma, hepatocellular carcinoma or head and neck squamous cell carcinoma were enrolled in the trial. CD4+ and CD8+ T cells were sorted separately from peripheral blood before TCR sequencing. Spanning cysteine to phenylalanine, the CDR3 consists of 15 amino acids. Only the CDR3 region is kept as DNA, spanning 45 bases read in frame from base 1. Per the germline V gene (reference sequence), SEHNR is the CDR1 and FQNEAQ is the CDR2. V is pared back by 0 bases and J by 1 base, with 6 bases lying between the germline termini.

The sample belongs to a study of OX40 agonist ivuxolimab in advanced cancers. Turning to the overall study: Ivuxolimab was a fully human IgG2 agonistic monoclonal antibody targeting the costimulatory receptor OX40 (CD134). Prior anti-PD-1, anti-PD-L1 or anti-CTLA-4 therapy was permitted, and 40% of dose-escalation patients had received checkpoint inhibitors. Partial responses occurred in three dose-escalation patients: two with cutaneous melanoma and one with hepatocellular carcinoma. The paper covers the monotherapy dose-escalation part of the phase I ivuxolimab trial, which included N ≈ 50 patients. Intravenous ivuxolimab was administered to patients every 2 weeks at six dose levels: 0.01, 0.1, 0.3, 1.5, 3 and 10 mg/kg. The dose-escalation cohort was roughly 80% male with a mean age of roughly 60 years, ranging from 23 to 79. Of the approximately 53 patients in dose escalation, 19 had hepatocellular carcinoma, approximately 15 had melanoma, 9 had renal cell carcinoma and 9 had head and neck cancer. Peripheral TCRbeta sequencing aimed to test whether ivuxolimab altered TCR sequence diversity and caused clonal T-cell expansion.

The research as a whole found: After ivuxolimab, expanded clones were on average more numerous among CD8+ T cells than among CD4+ T cells. Low levels of normalized T-cell clonal expansion were also seen in some nonresponding patients. At doses of 0.1 to 3.0 mg/kg, clonal expansion of both CD4+ and CD8+ T cells in blood was seen between baseline and week 6. Which antigens the clonally expanded peripheral T cells were specific for was not determined. In the 0.1-3.0 mg/kg groups, partial responders had among the lowest normalized peripheral clonal expansion, particularly in CD8+ T cells.

For sequencing of the TCRbeta CDR3 region, genomic DNA was extracted from the sorted cells. The immunoSEQ Assay was used for sequencing of TCRbeta CDR3 regions. TCRdb obtained this table from immuneACCESS and retained in-frame rearrangements with V and J assigned. These tables miss some clones; where compared with another copy, unresolved V genes account for less than half of the shortfall, and the remainder is unexplained. The sample includes tens of thousands of clones, with 80% to 90% observed a single time. The ten largest clones capture roughly 30% of the sample. The sequencing here drew on CD4+ or CD8+ T cells sorted from blood, taken in a trial of the OX40 agonist ivuxolimab. The rearranged chain carries TRBV7-9 and TRBJ2-2; no confident D gene assignment can be made. The TCR was taken from an adult with an advanced solid tumor such as melanoma, head and neck, liver or kidney cancer. The CDR3 protein: CASSLAYGNTGELFF. The nucleotides are TGTGCCAGCAGCTTAGCGTATGGGAACACCGGGGAGCTGTTTTTT. With the portions outside the CDR3 filled from the reference TRBV7-9 and TRBJ2-2 genes, the complete variable region becomes DTGVSQNPRHKITKRGQNVTFRCDPISEHNRLYWYRQTLGQGPEFLTYFQNEAQLEKSRLLSDRFSAERPKGSFSTLEIQRTEQGDSAMYLCASSLAYGNTGELFFGEGSRLTVL.